The text below deals with one TCR beta chain. The record originates from a study of PD-1 blockade in classical Hodgkin lymphoma. There are 15 residues in the CDR3. With V trimmed by 6 bases and J by 5 bases, 11 bases remained unmatched. Germline values: CDR1 SGHAT, CDR2 FQNNGV. The assay was immunoSEQ multiplex PCR, and TCRdb's table has in-frame clones only and misses some. The repertoire includes 89,000 or so clones, about nine tenths of them detected once, and under 3% sits in the top ten. Relapse after autologous stem cell transplantation occurred in every patient, and brentuximab vedotin exposure varied.

Here the sequenced sample was peripheral blood mononuclear cells (PBMCs), taken before the second cycle of nivolumab. The sequence came from a human donor with classical Hodgkin lymphoma. The chain uses TRBV11-2 and TRBJ1-2; 8 nucleotides align to TRBD1. The CDR3 region is CASRWTGSPLYGYTF. In nucleotides, the CDR3 is TGTGCCAGCAGATGGACAGGGAGTCCCTTATATGGCTACACCTTC.